This TCR beta chain emerged from a study of blood T cell repertoires in COVID-19. Study information: Both acute and convalescent COVID-19 samples were obtained from the United States, Italy and Spain. Sources were T cells, B-cell-depleted T cells, or PBMCs; the material itself was cDNA or gDNA.

In this sample, this clone turned up once. Source study methods: Reference gene primer amplification gave nucleated cell count estimates. Sequencing was performed with immunoSEQ multiplex PCR; in TCRdb, only in-frame clones are kept and a portion is missing. V, J and clone size reflect that table, while D and trimming were determined from the DNA. Of tens of thousands of clones listed, roughly 87% were seen once; the top ten hold about a tenth. The V gene lost 1 base and the J gene lost 3 bases, with 4 bases spanning the gap. The germline gives CDR1 MNHEY, CDR2 SMNVEV (reference sequence). The CDR3 has 13 amino acids.

Sequenced sample: peripheral blood. The rearrangement uses TRBV27 and TRBJ1-5, with unresolved D. The origin of this receptor is a human donor in a cohort sampled during active COVID-19. The CDR3, as DNA: TGTGCCAGCAGTTTATGGCTCAATCAGCCCCAGCATTTT. Translation: CASSLWLNQPQHF.